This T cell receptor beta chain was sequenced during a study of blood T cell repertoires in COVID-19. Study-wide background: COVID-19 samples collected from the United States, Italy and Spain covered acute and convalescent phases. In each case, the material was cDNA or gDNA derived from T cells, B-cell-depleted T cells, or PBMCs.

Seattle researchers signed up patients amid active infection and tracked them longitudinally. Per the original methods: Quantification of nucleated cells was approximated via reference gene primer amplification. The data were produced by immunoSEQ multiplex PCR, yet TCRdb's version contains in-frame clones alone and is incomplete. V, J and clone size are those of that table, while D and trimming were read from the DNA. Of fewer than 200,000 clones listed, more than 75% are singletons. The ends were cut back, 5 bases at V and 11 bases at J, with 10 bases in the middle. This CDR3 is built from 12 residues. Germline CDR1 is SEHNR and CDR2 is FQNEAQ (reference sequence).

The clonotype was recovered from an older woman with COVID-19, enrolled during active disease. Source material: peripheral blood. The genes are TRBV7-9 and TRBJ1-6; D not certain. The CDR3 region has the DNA TGTGCCAGCAGCCCCCCAACGGCACCCCTCCACTTT. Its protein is CASSPPTAPLHF.